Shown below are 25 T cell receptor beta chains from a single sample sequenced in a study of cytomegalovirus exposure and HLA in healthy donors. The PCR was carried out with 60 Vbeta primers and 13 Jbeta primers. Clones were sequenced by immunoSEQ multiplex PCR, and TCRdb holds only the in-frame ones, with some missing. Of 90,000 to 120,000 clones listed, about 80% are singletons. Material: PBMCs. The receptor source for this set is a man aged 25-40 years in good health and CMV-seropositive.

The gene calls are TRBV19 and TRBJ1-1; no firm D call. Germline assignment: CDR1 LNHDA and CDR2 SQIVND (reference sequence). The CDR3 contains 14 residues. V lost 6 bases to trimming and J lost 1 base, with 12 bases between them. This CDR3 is CASSGNRQNTEAFF. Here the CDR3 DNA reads TGTGCCAGTAGCGGGAATAGACAGAACACTGAAGCTTTCTTT.

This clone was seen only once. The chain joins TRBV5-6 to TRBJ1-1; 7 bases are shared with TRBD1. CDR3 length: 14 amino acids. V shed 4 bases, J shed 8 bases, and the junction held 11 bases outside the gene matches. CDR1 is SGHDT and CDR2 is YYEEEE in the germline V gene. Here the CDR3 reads CASSPRQGYREAFF. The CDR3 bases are TGTGCCAGCAGCCCTAGACAGGGCTATCGGGAAGCTTTCTTT.

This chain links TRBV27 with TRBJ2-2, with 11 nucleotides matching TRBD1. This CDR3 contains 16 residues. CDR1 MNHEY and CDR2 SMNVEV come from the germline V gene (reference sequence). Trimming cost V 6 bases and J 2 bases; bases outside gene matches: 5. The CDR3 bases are TGTGCCAGCAGGCGGGACAGGGGGAGAAACACCGGGGAGCTGTTTTTT. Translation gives CASRRDRGRNTGELFF.

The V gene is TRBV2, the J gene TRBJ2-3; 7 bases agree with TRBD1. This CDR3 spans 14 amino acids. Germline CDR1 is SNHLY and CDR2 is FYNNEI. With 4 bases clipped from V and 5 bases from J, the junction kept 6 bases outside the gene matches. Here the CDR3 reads CASSVRQGVDTQYF. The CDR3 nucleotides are TGTGCCAGCAGTGTCCGGCAGGGGGTAGATACGCAGTATTTT.

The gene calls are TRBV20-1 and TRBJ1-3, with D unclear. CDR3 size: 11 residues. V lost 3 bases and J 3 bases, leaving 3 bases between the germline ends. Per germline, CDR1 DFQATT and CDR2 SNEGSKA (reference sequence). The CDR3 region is CSASFGNTIYF. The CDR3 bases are TGCAGTGCTAGCTTTGGAAACACCATATATTTT.

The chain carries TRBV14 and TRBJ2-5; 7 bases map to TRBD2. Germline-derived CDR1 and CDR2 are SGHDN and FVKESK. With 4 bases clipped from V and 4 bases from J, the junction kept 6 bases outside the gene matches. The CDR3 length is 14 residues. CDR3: CASSPRWGGETQYF. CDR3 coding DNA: TGTGCCAGCAGCCCCAGATGGGGGGGAGAGACCCAGTACTTC. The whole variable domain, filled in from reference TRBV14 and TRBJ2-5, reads EAGVTQFPSHSVIEKGQTVTLRCDPISGHDNLYWYRRVMGKEIKFLLHFVKESKQDESGMPNNRFLAERTGGTYSTLKVQPAELEDSGVYFCASSPRWGGETQYFGPGTRLLVL.

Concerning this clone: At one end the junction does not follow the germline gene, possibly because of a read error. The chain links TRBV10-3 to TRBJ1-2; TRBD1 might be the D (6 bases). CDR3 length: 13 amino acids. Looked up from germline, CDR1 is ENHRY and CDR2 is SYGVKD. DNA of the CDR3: TGTGCCATCGGTGACAGGATTAACTATGGCTACACCTTC. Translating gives CAIGDRINYGYTF.

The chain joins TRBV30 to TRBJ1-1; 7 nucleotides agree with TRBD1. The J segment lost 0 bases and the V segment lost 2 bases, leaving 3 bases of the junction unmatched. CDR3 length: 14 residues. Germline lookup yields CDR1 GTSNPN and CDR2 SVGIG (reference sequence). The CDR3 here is CAWSYRGMNTEAFF. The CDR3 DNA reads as TGTGCCTGGAGTTACAGGGGTATGAACACTGAAGCTTTCTTT.

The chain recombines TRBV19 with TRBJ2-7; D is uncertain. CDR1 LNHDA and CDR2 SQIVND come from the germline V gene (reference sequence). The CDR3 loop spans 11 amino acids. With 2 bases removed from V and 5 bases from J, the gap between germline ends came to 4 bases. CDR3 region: CASSIRDEQYF. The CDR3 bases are TGTGCCAGTAGTATAAGAGACGAGCAGTACTTC.

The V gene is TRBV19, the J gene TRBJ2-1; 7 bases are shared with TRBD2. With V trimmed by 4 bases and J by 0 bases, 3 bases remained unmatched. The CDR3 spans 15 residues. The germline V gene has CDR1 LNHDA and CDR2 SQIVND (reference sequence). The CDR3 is CASSTGGSSYNEQFF. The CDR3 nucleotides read TGTGCCAGTAGTACGGGGGGTAGCTCCTACAATGAGCAGTTCTTC.

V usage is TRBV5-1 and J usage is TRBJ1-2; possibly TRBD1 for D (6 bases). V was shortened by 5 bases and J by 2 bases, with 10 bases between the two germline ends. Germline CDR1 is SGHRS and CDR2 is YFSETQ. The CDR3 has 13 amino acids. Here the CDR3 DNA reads TGCGCCAGCAGTTACGACAGGAACTATGGCTACACCTTC. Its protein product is CASSYDRNYGYTF.

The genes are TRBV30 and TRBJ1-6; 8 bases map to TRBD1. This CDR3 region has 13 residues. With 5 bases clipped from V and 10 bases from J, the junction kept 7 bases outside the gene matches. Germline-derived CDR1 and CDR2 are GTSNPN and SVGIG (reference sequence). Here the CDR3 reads CAWGQGEGSPLHF. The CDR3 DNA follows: TGTGCCTGGGGACAGGGCGAAGGGTCACCCCTCCACTTT.

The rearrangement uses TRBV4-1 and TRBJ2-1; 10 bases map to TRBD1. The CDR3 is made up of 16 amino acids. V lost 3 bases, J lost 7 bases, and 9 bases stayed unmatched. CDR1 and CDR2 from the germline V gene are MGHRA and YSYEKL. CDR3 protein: CASSQEGQGVLNEQFF. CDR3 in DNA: TGCGCCAGCAGCCAGGAAGGACAGGGGGTATTGAATGAGCAGTTCTTC.

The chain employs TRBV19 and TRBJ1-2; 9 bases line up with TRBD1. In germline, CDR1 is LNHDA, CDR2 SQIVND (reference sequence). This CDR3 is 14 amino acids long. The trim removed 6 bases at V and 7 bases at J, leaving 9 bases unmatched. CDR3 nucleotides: TGTGCCAGTAGGGAGGGGGACAGGGAATTTGGCTACACCTTC. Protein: CASREGDREFGYTF.

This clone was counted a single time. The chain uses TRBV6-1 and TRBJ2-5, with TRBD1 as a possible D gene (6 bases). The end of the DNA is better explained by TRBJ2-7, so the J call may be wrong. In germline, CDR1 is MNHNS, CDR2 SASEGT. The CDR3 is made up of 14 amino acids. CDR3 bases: TGTGCCAGCAGTGAAGAACAGGGTTTCTACGAGCAGTACTTC. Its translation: CASSEEQGFYEQYF.

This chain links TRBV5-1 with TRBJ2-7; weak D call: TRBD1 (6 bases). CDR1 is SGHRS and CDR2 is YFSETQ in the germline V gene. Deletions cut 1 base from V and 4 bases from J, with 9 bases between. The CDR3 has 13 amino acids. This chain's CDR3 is CASSLSQGYEQYF. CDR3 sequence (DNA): TGCGCCAGCAGCTTGAGTCAGGGGTACGAGCAGTACTTC.

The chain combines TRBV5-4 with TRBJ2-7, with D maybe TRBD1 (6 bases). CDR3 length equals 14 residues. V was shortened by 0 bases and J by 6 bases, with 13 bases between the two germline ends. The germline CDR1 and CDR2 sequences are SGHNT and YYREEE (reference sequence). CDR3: CASSLDQGSREQYF. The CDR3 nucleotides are TGTGCCAGCAGCTTGGACCAGGGGAGTCGCGAGCAGTACTTC.

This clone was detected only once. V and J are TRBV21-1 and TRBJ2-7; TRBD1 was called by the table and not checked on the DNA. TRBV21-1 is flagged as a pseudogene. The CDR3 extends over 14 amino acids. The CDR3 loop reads CASSSTGNSYEQYF. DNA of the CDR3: TGTGCCAGCAGTTCAACAGGTAACTCTTACGAGCAGTACTTC.

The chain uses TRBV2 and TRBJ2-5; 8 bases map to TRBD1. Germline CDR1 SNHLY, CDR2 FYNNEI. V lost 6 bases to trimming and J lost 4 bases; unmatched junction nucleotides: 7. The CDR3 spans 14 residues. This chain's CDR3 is CASSENTGGETQYF. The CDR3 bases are TGTGCCAGCAGCGAGAATACAGGGGGAGAGACCCAGTACTTC.

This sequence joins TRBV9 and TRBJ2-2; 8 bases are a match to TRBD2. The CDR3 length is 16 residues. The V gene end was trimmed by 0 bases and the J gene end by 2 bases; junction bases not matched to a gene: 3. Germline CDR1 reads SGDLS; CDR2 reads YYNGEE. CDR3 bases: TGTGCCAGCAGCGTAGTAGCGGGGCCAAACACCGGGGAGCTGTTTTTT. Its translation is CASSVVAGPNTGELFF.

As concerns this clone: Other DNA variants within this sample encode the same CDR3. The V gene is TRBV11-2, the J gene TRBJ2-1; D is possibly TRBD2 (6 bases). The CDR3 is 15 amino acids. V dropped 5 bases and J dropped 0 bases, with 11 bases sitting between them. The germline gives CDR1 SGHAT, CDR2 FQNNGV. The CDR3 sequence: CASSVGGSSYNEQFF. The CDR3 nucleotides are TGTGCCAGCAGCGTCGGGGGTAGCTCCTACAATGAGCAGTTCTTC.

DNA for the CDR3: TGTGCCAGCAGCGCGGGGACAGGGATCTACGAGCAGTACTTC. Encoded protein: CASSAGTGIYEQYF. This chain uses TRBV5-4 with TRBJ2-7; 9 bases agree with TRBD1. V was pared by 4 bases and J by 3 bases, with 5 bases of the junction left unmatched. The CDR3 contains 14 residues. In germline, CDR1 is SGHNT, CDR2 YYREEE (reference sequence).

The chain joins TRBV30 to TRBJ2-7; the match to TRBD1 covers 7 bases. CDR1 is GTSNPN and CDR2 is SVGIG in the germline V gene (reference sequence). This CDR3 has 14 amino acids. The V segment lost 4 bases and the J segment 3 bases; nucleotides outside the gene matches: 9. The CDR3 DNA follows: TGTGCCTGGATTTCTGGACAGGAGAACTACGAGCAGTACTTC. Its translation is CAWISGQENYEQYF.

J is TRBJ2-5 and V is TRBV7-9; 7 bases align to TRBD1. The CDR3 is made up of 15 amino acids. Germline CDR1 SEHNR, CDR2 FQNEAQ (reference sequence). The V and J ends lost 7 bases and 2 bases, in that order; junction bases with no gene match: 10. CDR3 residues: CASIPPDRAQETQYF. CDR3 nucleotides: TGTGCCAGCATCCCCCCAGACAGGGCTCAAGAGACCCAGTACTTC.

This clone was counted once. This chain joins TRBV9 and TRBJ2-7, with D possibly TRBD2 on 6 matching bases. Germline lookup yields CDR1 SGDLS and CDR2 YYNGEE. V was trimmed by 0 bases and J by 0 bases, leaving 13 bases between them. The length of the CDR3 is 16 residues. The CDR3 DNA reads TGTGCCAGCAGCGTAGGATTGGCGGGAAGCTCCTACGAGCAGTACTTC. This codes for CASSVGLAGSSYEQYF.